This TCR beta chain was recovered during a study of cytomegalovirus exposure and HLA in healthy donors. Clones were sequenced by immunoSEQ multiplex PCR, and TCRdb holds only the in-frame ones, with some missing. This sample carries 250,000 to 400,000 clones, roughly 90% of them seen once, and the ten largest clones take about 1.2%. CDR1 and CDR2 from the germline V gene are DFQATT and SNEGSKA (reference sequence). Trimming removed 3 bases at V and 8 bases at J, with 4 bases between. This CDR3 has 9 residues. The V call is TRBV20-1, the J call TRBJ1-2; D unresolved. The sequenced material came from PBMCs. The receptor's source is a woman aged 25 to 39 in good health and CMV-seropositive. The CDR3 nucleotides read TGCAGTGCTAGTTCCGGCTACACCTTC. It is translated as CSASSGYTF.